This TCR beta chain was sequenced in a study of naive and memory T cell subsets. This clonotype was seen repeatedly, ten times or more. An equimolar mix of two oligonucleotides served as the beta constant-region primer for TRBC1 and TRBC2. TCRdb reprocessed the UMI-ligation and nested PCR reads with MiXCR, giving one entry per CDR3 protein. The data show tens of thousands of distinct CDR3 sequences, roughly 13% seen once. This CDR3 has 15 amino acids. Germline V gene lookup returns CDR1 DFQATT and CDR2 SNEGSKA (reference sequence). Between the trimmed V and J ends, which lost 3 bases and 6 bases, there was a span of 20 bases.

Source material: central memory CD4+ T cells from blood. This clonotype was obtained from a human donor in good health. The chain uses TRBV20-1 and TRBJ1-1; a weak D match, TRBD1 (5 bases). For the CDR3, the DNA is TGCAGTGCTAGCCCCTTTGCAGGGTTGAAGGCTGAAGCTTTCTTT. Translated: CSASPFAGLKAEAFF.